Presented here are 18 T cell receptor beta chains from one specimen sequenced in a study of sequential checkpoint blockade in melanoma. Sequencing was performed with immunoSEQ multiplex PCR; in TCRdb, only in-frame clones are kept and a portion is missing. This sample yields approximately 11,000 clones, of which 77% are seen a single time; about a tenth belongs to the top ten. Treatment reported: randomized to nivolumab then ipilimumab (arm A) or the reverse (arm B). This specimen consisted of CD8+ T cells sorted from blood (inferred from file names), obtained from a patient given nivolumab and ipilimumab in sequence. All receptors derive from a human donor with melanoma.

Points on this clone: Other nucleotide sequences in the sample specify the same CDR3. V usage is TRBV7-9 and J usage is TRBJ2-2, with D unclear. The CDR3 loop spans 15 amino acids. V was cut by 1 base and J by 7 bases, with 13 bases left in between. The germline V gene encodes CDR1 SEHNR and CDR2 FQNEAQ (reference sequence). CDR3 region: CASSLVLRSGGELFF. CDR3 in DNA: TGTGCCAGCAGCTTAGTGCTTAGGTCAGGCGGGGAGCTGTTTTTT.

This clone is a singleton in its sample. The chain couples TRBV27 to TRBJ1-6, with TRBD1 as a possible D gene (5 bases). This CDR3 region has 12 residues. Germline CDR1 reads MNHEY; CDR2 reads SMNVEV (reference sequence). Deletions cut 8 bases from V and 12 bases from J, with 14 bases between. This CDR3 reads CASHAGGLPLHF. CDR3 bases: TGTGCCAGCCATGCGGGGGGTTTACCCCTCCACTTT.

In this sample, this clone turned up a few times. A read error is the likely source, as a far larger clone sits one nucleotide away. Other DNA sequences from this sample encode an identical CDR3 as well. This chain connects TRBV4-1 to TRBJ1-6; D not resolved. The CDR3 sequence is 16 residues long. Per the germline V gene, CDR1 is MGHRA and CDR2 is YSYEKL. CDR3 region: CASSLTHRDPPTPLPF. CDR3 coding DNA: TGCGCCAGCAGCCTTACCCACCGGGATCCACCGACACCCCTCCCCTTT.

The chain employs TRBV15 and TRBJ2-7, with D tentatively TRBD2 (6 bases). Germline CDR1 is LNHNV and CDR2 is YYDKDF (reference sequence). The CDR3 runs 13 residues. Trimming shortened V by 5 bases and J by 4 bases, and 12 bases separated the two germline ends. CDR3 loop: CATSGGNGYEQYF. The CDR3 DNA reads TGTGCCACCAGCGGGGGGAATGGTTACGAGCAGTACTTC.

The genes are TRBV4-2 and TRBJ2-7; a weak D match, TRBD1 (6 bases). The CDR3 loop spans 15 amino acids. V lost 2 bases and J lost 3, with 14 bases in between. Germline assignment: CDR1 LGHNA and CDR2 YNFKEQ. Written as DNA, the CDR3 is TGTGCCAGCAGCCAATCTACAGGGTACGGCTACGAGCAGTACTTC. Residues: CASSQSTGYGYEQYF.

The chain has TRBV18 and TRBJ2-7, with 10 nucleotides matching TRBD1. V lost 3 bases, J lost 3 bases, and 2 bases stayed unmatched. The germline CDR1 and CDR2 sequences are KGHSH and LQKENI. The CDR3 is made up of 14 amino acids. The CDR3 sequence: CASSPGQGLYEQYF. CDR3 nucleotides: TGTGCCAGCTCACCGGGACAGGGGCTCTACGAGCAGTACTTC.

For the CDR3, the DNA is TGTGCCAGCAGCTTACCTAGCGGGAGGGCAAAGAATGAGCAGTTCTTC. Translating it yields CASSLPSGRAKNEQFF. The chain joins TRBV7-2 to TRBJ2-1; 12 bases fit TRBD2. Germline V gives CDR1 SGHTA, CDR2 FQGNSA. This CDR3 region has 16 residues. Losses at the gene ends were 2 bases for V and 7 bases for J; bases not matched to a gene: 6.

The V call is TRBV29-1, the J call TRBJ2-1; tentative D call: TRBD1 (5 bases). V was clipped by 7 bases and J by 9 bases, with 13 bases between them. The CDR3 consists of 11 residues. CDR1 is SQVTM, CDR2 ANQGSEA, per germline. CDR3 sequence reads: CSARTRSEQFF. As DNA, the CDR3 is TGCAGCGCCAGGACACGGAGTGAGCAGTTCTTC.

Notes on this clone: The germline gene is not matched at one end of the junction; a read error may be the cause. This chain joins TRBV7-9 and TRBJ1-1, with D possibly being TRBD1 (5 bases). Germline CDR1 reads SEHNR; CDR2 reads FQNEAQ (reference sequence). This CDR3 spans 15 amino acids. For the CDR3, the DNA is TGTGCCGGCAGCTTAGGCGTGGGGGGGAACACTGAAGCTTTCTTT. It yields the protein CAGSLGVGGNTEAFF.

V and J are TRBV5-1 and TRBJ1-1; 9 bases are shared with TRBD1. The trim removed 1 base at V and 7 bases at J, leaving 8 bases unmatched. This CDR3 region has 15 residues. CDR1 is SGHRS, CDR2 YFSETQ, per germline. This chain's CDR3 is CASSLTTGGDGEAFF. In DNA, the CDR3 is TGCGCCAGCAGCTTGACAACAGGGGGCGACGGTGAAGCTTTCTTT. The variable domain in full, with the rest retrieved from reference TRBV5-1 and TRBJ1-1, is KAGVTQTPRYLIKTRGQQVTLSCSPISGHRSVSWYQQTPGQGLQFLFEYFSETQRNKGNFPGRFSGRQFSNSRSEMNVSTLELGDSALYLCASSLTTGGDGEAFFGQGTRLTVV.

The chain employs TRBV12-5 and TRBJ2-7; D possibly corresponds to TRBD1 (5 bases). The CDR3 is made up of 15 amino acids. The V end was cut by 2 bases, the J end by 1 base, with 12 bases between. Germline V lookup: CDR1 LGHNT, CDR2 FRNRAP. CDR3 residues: CASGLTRTLSYEQYF. The CDR3 DNA is TGTGCTAGTGGTTTGACCCGGACACTTTCCTACGAGCAGTACTTC.

The chain is built from TRBV5-5 and TRBJ2-7, with TRBD1 identical over 8 bases. The germline gives CDR1 SGHKS, CDR2 YYEKEE (reference sequence). V dropped 8 bases and J dropped 1; count of bases not matched to a gene: 11. The CDR3 contains 15 residues. The CDR3 is CASNVVRQGSYEQYF. CDR3 DNA: TGTGCCAGTAATGTCGTGAGACAGGGGTCCTACGAGCAGTACTTC.

The V and J genes are TRBV5-4 and TRBJ1-1, with D tentatively TRBD1 (5 bases). Deletions cut 3 bases from V and 1 base from J, with 13 bases between. Germline V CDR1 and CDR2: SGHNT, YYREEE (reference sequence). This CDR3 has 15 residues. The CDR3 sequence is CASSWGSRPNTEAFF. For the CDR3, the DNA is TGTGCCAGCAGCTGGGGCAGCAGGCCGAACACTGAAGCTTTCTTT.

This clone has only a few counts. This chain connects TRBV6-1 to TRBJ2-1; 11 positions agree with TRBD2. Unmatched junction bases numbered 7, after V lost 5 bases and J lost 7 bases. The germline gives CDR1 MNHNS, CDR2 SASEGT. CDR3 length: 15 amino acids. CDR3 nucleotide sequence: TGTGCCAGCAGTACCGGGACTAGCGGAGGGAATGAGCAGTTCTTC. It encodes CASSTGTSGGNEQFF.

The chain employs TRBV27 and TRBJ1-5; 9 bases match TRBD1. Looked up from germline, CDR1 is MNHEY and CDR2 is SMNVEV (reference sequence). Unmatched junction bases numbered 3, after V lost 5 bases and J lost 4 bases. This CDR3 contains 14 residues. The CDR3, as DNA: TGTGCCAGCAGTCCCGGGACAGGGAATCAGCCCCAGCATTTT. It codes for CASSPGTGNQPQHF.

The V call is TRBV6-1, the J call TRBJ2-3; tentatively, D is TRBD2 (6 bases). Germline CDR1 is MNHNS and CDR2 is SASEGT. Between the trimmed V and J ends, which lost 7 bases and 1 base, there was a span of 12 bases. The CDR3 is made up of 14 amino acids. The CDR3 protein is CASTGLAGTDTQYF. The CDR3 bases are TGTGCCAGCACGGGTTTAGCGGGCACAGATACGCAGTATTTT.

A few counts support this clone. The chain links TRBV4-2 to TRBJ2-1, with 7 bases identical to TRBD2. CDR1 is LGHNA, CDR2 YNFKEQ, per germline. The length of the CDR3 is 15 residues. Germline trimming cut 4 bases from V and 4 bases from J; bases unmatched to any gene: 7. The CDR3 loop is CASSPRDYQYNEQFF. The CDR3 DNA follows: TGTGCCAGCAGCCCCCGGGACTACCAATACAATGAGCAGTTCTTC.

J is TRBJ2-5 and V is TRBV5-4, with TRBD2 matching 11 bases. The ends lost 4 bases at V and 11 bases at J; junction bases unmatched: 16. The CDR3 is 16 residues long. The germline CDR1 and CDR2 sequences are SGHNT and YYREEE (reference sequence). In DNA form, the CDR3 reads TGTGCCAGCAGCCCGTATAGCGGGAGGGGCCAGGGGGAGCAGTACTTC. Its translation is CASSPYSGRGQGEQYF.